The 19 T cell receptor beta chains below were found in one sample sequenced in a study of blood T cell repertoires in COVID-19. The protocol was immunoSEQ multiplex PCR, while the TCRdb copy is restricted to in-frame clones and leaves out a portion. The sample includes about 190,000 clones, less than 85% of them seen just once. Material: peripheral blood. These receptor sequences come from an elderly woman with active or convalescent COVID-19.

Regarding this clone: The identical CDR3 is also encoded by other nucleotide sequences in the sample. For the CDR3, the DNA is TGCGCCAGCAGCTTGGGGGGCCTTTCCTACAATGAGCAGTTCTTC. It translates to CASSLGGLSYNEQFF. J is TRBJ2-1 and V is TRBV5-1; possibly TRBD1 for D (5 bases). The CDR3 loop spans 15 amino acids. CDR1 SGHRS and CDR2 YFSETQ come from the germline V gene. V gave up 0 bases and J gave up 1 base, with 8 bases separating them.

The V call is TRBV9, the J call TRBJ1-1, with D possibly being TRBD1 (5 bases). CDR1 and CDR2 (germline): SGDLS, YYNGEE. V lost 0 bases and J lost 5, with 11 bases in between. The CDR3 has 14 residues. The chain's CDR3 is CASSVGGGVTEAFF. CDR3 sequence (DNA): TGTGCCAGCAGCGTAGGGGGAGGGGTGACTGAAGCTTTCTTT.

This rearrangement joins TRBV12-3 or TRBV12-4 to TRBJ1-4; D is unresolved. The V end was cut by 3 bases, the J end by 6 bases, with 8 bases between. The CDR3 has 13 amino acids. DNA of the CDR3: TGTGCCAGCAGTTTTCTCGGGGATGAAAAACTGTTTTTT. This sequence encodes CASSFLGDEKLFF.

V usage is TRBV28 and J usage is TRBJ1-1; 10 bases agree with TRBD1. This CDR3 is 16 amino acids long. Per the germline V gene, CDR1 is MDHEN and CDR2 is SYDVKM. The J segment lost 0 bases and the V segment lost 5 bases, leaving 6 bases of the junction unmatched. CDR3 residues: CASSIGQGGVNTEAFF. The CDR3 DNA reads TGTGCCAGCAGTATCGGACAGGGGGGCGTGAACACTGAAGCTTTCTTT.

In DNA, the CDR3 is TGTGCCAGCAGTGAAGATTATAGGGACTTAAGGTACTTC. It yields the protein CASSEDYRDLRYF. The chain joins TRBV2 to TRBJ2-7; D is perhaps TRBD2 (6 bases). V lost 1 base to trimming and J lost 12 bases, with 16 bases between them. Germline V gene lookup returns CDR1 SNHLY and CDR2 FYNNEI. CDR3 size: 13 residues.

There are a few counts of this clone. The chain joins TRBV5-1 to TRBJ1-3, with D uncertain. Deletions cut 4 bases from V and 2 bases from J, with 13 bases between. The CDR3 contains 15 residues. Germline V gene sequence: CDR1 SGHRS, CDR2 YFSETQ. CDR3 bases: TGCGCCAGCAGCGTTCCCGCGGGGACTGGAAACACCATATATTTT. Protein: CASSVPAGTGNTIYF.

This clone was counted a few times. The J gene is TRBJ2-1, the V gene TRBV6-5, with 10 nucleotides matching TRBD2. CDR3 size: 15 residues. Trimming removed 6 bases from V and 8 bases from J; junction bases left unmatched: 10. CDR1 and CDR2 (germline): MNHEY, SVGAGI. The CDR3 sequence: CASRHFSGRVHEQFF. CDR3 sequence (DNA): TGTGCCAGCAGGCATTTCAGCGGGAGGGTCCATGAGCAGTTCTTC.

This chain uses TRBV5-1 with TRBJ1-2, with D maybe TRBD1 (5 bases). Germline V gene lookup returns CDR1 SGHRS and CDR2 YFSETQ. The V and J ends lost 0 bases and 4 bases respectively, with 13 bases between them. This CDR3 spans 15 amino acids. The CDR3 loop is CASSLAVGRAYGYTF. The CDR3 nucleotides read TGCGCCAGCAGCTTGGCCGTGGGCAGGGCCTATGGCTACACCTTC. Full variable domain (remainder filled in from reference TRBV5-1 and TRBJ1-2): KAGVTQTPRYLIKTRGQQVTLSCSPISGHRSVSWYQQTPGQGLQFLFEYFSETQRNKGNFPGRFSGRQFSNSRSEMNVSTLELGDSALYLCASSLAVGRAYGYTFGSGTRLTVV.

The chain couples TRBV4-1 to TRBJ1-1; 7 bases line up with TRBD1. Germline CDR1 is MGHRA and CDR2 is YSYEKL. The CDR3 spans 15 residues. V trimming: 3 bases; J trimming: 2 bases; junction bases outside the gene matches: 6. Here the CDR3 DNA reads TGCGCCAGCAGCCATCCCGACAGGGCCAACACTGAAGCTTTCTTT. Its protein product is CASSHPDRANTEAFF.

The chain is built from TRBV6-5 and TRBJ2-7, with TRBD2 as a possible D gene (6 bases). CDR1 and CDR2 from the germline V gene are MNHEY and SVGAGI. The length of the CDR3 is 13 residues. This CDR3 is CASRGVGLYEQYF. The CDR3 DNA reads TGTGCGAGCCGAGGGGTCGGACTATACGAGCAGTACTTC.

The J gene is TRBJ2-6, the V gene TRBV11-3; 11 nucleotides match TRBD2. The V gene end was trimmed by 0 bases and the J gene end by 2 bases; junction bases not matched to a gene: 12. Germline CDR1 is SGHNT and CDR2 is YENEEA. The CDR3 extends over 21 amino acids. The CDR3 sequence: CASSLELSTSGRVTGANVLTF. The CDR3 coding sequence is TGTGCCAGCAGCTTAGAGCTTAGTACTAGCGGGAGAGTGACTGGGGCCAACGTCCTGACTTTC.

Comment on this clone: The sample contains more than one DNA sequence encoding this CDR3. CDR3 in DNA: TGCGCCAGCAGCTTACAGGGGTCCAATCAGCCCCAGCATTTT. This sequence encodes CASSLQGSNQPQHF. This rearrangement joins TRBV5-1 to TRBJ1-5; 7 bases match TRBD1. Germline values: CDR1 SGHRS, CDR2 YFSETQ. CDR3 length equals 14 residues. Trimming cost V 2 bases and J 3 bases; bases outside gene matches: 2.

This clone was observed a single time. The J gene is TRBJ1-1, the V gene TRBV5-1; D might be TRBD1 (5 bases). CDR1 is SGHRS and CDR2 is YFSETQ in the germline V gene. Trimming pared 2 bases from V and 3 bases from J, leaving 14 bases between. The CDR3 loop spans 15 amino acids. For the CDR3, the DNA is TGCGCCAGCAGCTTAAACCGCCGGGGGGACACTGAAGCTTTCTTT. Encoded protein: CASSLNRRGDTEAFF.

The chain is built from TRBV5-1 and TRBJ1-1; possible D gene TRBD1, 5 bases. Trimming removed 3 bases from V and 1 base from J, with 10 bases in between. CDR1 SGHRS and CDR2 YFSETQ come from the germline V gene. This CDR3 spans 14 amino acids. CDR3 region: CASSSTVGNTEAFF. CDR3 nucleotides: TGCGCCAGCAGCTCGACAGTGGGGAACACTGAAGCTTTCTTT.

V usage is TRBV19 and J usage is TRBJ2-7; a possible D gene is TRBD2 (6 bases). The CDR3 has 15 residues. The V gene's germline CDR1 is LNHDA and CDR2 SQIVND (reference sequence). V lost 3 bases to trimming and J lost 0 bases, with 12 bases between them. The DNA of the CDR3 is TGTGCCAGTAGTATCCAGGTCGGGAGCTCCTACGAGCAGTACTTC. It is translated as CASSIQVGSSYEQYF.

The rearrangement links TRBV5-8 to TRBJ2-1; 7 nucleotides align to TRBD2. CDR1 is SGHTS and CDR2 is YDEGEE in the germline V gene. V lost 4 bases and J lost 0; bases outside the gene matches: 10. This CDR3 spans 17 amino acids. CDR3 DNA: TGTGCCAGCAGCGGGGGATTTCTAGCGGTCTCCTACAATGAGCAGTTCTTC. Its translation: CASSGGFLAVSYNEQFF.

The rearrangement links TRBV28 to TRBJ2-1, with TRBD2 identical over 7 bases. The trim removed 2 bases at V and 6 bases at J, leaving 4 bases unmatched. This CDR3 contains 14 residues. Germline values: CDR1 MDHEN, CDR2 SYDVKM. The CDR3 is CASSLAGVINEQFF. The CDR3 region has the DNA TGTGCCAGCAGTTTAGCGGGAGTGATCAATGAGCAGTTCTTC.

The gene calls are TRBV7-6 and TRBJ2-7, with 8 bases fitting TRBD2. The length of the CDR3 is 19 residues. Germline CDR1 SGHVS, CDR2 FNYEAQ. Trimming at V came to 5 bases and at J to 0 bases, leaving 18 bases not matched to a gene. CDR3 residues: CASSPLSSGSSISSYEQYF. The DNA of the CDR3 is TGTGCCAGCAGCCCGCTAAGCAGCGGGAGTAGTATTAGCTCCTACGAGCAGTACTTC.

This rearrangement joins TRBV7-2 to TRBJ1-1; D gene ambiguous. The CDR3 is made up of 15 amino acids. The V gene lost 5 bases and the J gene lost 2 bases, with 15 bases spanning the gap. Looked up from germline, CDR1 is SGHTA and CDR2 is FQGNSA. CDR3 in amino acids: CASSLGLAQNTEAFF. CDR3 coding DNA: TGTGCCAGCAGCCTAGGGCTAGCCCAAAACACTGAAGCTTTCTTT.